Listed below are T cell receptor beta chains from one sample, sequenced in a study of blood T cell repertoires in COVID-19. Repertoires were generated with immunoSEQ multiplex PCR, while TCRdb's copy carries only in-frame clones and drops some. In the table there are roughly 670,000 clones, around 89% of which are singletons. The source material was peripheral blood. The source is a woman younger than 35 with acute or convalescent COVID-19. The CDR3 runs from the conserved cysteine through the conserved F or W. The D gene is left open where the match is weak. Not every row has a clone size; where given, it reads once, few, many or a size class.

v_call: TRBV30; j_call: TRBJ2-7; d_call: TRBD2; clone_size: .; cdr3_aa: CAWTMGGGSYEQYF; cdr3_nt: TGTGCCTGGACTATGGGGGGGGGCTCCTACGAGCAGTACTTC
v_call: TRBV27; j_call: TRBJ1-4; d_call: .; clone_size: .; cdr3_aa: CASSPSGWVEKLFF; cdr3_nt: TGTGCCAGCAGTCCCTCGGGTTGGGTTGAAAAACTGTTTTTT
v_call: TRBV3-1/TRBV3-2; j_call: TRBJ1-2; d_call: .; clone_size: .; cdr3_aa: CASSLRQVNFYGYTF; cdr3_nt: TGTGCCAGCAGCCTCAGACAGGTGAACTTTTATGGCTACACCTTC
v_call: TRBV6-4; j_call: TRBJ2-3; d_call: TRBD1; clone_size: .; cdr3_aa: CASSHSGTGEPDTQYF; cdr3_nt: TGTGCCAGCAGCCACTCCGGGACAGGAGAGCCAGATACGCAGTATTTT
v_call: TRBV11-2; j_call: TRBJ2-3; d_call: .; clone_size: .; cdr3_aa: CASSQEGALATDTQYF; cdr3_nt: TGTGCCAGCAGCCAGGAGGGGGCGCTGGCCACAGATACGCAGTATTTT
v_call: TRBV9; j_call: TRBJ1-3; d_call: TRBD1; clone_size: .; cdr3_aa: CASTGGGGNTIYF; cdr3_nt: TGTGCCAGTACAGGGGGCGGAGGAAACACCATATATTTT
v_call: TRBV4-2; j_call: TRBJ2-3; d_call: TRBD2; clone_size: .; cdr3_aa: CASSQKREAGTSGGIAQYF; cdr3_nt: TGTGCCAGCAGCCAAAAAAGGGAAGCCGGGACTAGCGGGGGGATCGCGCAGTATTTT
v_call: TRBV25-1; j_call: TRBJ1-1; d_call: .; clone_size: many; cdr3_aa: CASSEPGKTEAFF; cdr3_nt: TGTGCCAGCAGTGAGCCGGGGAAGACTGAAGCTTTCTTT
v_call: TRBV4-2; j_call: TRBJ1-3; d_call: .; clone_size: .; cdr3_aa: CASSRLSTPLGVGSGNTIYF; cdr3_nt: TGTGCCAGCAGCCGCTTATCCACCCCGCTAGGGGTAGGCTCTGGAAACACCATATATTTT
v_call: TRBV9; j_call: TRBJ1-5; d_call: .; clone_size: .; cdr3_aa: CASSPRDTPSNQPQHF; cdr3_nt: TGTGCCAGCAGCCCCCGGGACACACCAAGCAATCAGCCCCAGCATTTT
v_call: TRBV5-8; j_call: TRBJ1-2; d_call: .; clone_size: .; cdr3_aa: CASTATGTNYGYTF; cdr3_nt: TGTGCCAGCACCGCAACAGGGACCAACTATGGCTACACCTTC
v_call: TRBV12-5; j_call: TRBJ1-2; d_call: .; clone_size: .; cdr3_aa: CASADNRVLGGYTF; cdr3_nt: TGTGCTAGTGCCGATAACAGGGTGTTGGGGGGCTACACCTTC
v_call: TRBV7-2; j_call: TRBJ2-7; d_call: .; clone_size: .; cdr3_aa: CASSLEGNTYEQYF; cdr3_nt: TGTGCCAGCAGCTTAGAGGGGAATACGTACGAGCAGTACTTC
v_call: TRBV7-2; j_call: TRBJ1-3; d_call: .; clone_size: .; cdr3_aa: CASRPSGSSGNTIYF; cdr3_nt: TGTGCCAGCAGACCGTCAGGGTCATCGGGAAACACCATATATTTT
v_call: TRBV7-9; j_call: TRBJ2-7; d_call: TRBD2; clone_size: .; cdr3_aa: CASSPIRLAGDHEQYF; cdr3_nt: TGTGCCAGCAGCCCAATTCGACTAGCGGGGGACCACGAGCAGTACTTC
v_call: TRBV5-1; j_call: TRBJ2-7; d_call: TRBD1; clone_size: .; cdr3_aa: CASSSGQGAYEQYF; cdr3_nt: TGCGCCAGCAGCTCGGGACAGGGCGCCTACGAGCAGTACTTC
v_call: TRBV7-3; j_call: TRBJ2-7; d_call: TRBD2; clone_size: once; cdr3_aa: CASSLSGGPGEQYF; cdr3_nt: TGTGCCAGCAGTCTTAGCGGGGGGCCTGGGGAGCAGTACTTC
v_call: TRBV28; j_call: TRBJ2-3; d_call: .; clone_size: .; cdr3_aa: CASSLSGDFTDTQYF; cdr3_nt: TGTGCCAGCAGTTTATCAGGGGATTTCACAGATACGCAGTATTTT
v_call: TRBV20-1; j_call: TRBJ1-2; d_call: .; clone_size: .; cdr3_aa: CSASIFRGANYGYTF; cdr3_nt: TGCAGTGCTAGTATCTTTCGGGGAGCTAACTATGGCTACACCTTC
v_call: TRBV6-5; j_call: TRBJ2-1; d_call: .; clone_size: .; cdr3_aa: CASTPPRRAYNEQFF; cdr3_nt: TGTGCCAGCACCCCACCCCGCCGGGCCTACAATGAGCAGTTCTTC
v_call: TRBV4-1; j_call: TRBJ1-3; d_call: .; clone_size: .; cdr3_aa: CASSQIGQNSGNTIYF; cdr3_nt: TGCGCCAGCAGCCAGATAGGACAGAACTCTGGAAACACCATATATTTT
v_call: TRBV2; j_call: TRBJ1-5; d_call: .; clone_size: .; cdr3_aa: CASSVEREAQPQHF; cdr3_nt: TGTGCCAGCAGTGTAGAGAGGGAAGCACAGCCCCAGCATTTT
v_call: TRBV7-2; j_call: TRBJ2-7; d_call: .; clone_size: .; cdr3_aa: CASSPVTGLEQYF; cdr3_nt: TGTGCCAGCAGCCCCGTCACAGGGTTAGAGCAGTACTTC
v_call: TRBV7-9; j_call: TRBJ1-2; d_call: .; clone_size: .; cdr3_aa: CASSLDLAGKSPYGYTF; cdr3_nt: TGTGCCAGCAGCTTAGATTTGGCAGGGAAATCACCCTATGGCTACACCTTC
v_call: TRBV7-9; j_call: TRBJ2-7; d_call: .; clone_size: .; cdr3_aa: CASSLLAGDEQYF; cdr3_nt: TGTGCCAGCAGCTTATTAGCAGGGGACGAGCAGTACTTC
v_call: TRBV21-1; j_call: TRBJ1-3; d_call: .; clone_size: few; cdr3_aa: CASSKVGQGSGNTIYF; cdr3_nt: .
v_call: TRBV9; j_call: TRBJ1-1; d_call: .; clone_size: .; cdr3_aa: CASSSRYTPNTEAFF; cdr3_nt: TGTGCCAGCAGCTCCAGGTATACGCCCAACACTGAAGCTTTCTTT
v_call: TRBV13; j_call: TRBJ2-6; d_call: TRBD1; clone_size: .; cdr3_aa: CASSGRQGSGANVLTF; cdr3_nt: TGTGCCAGCAGCGGCCGACAGGGGTCTGGGGCCAACGTCCTGACTTTC
v_call: TRBV2; j_call: TRBJ1-6; d_call: .; clone_size: .; cdr3_aa: CATVRQDQYNSPLHF; cdr3_nt: TGTGCCACCGTTCGACAGGATCAATATAATTCACCCCTCCACTTT
v_call: TRBV12-5; j_call: TRBJ1-2; d_call: .; clone_size: .; cdr3_aa: CASGLVWGPYGYTF; cdr3_nt: TGTGCTAGTGGTTTGGTATGGGGGCCGTATGGCTACACCTTC
v_call: TRBV21-1; j_call: TRBJ2-3; d_call: .; clone_size: .; cdr3_aa: CASSKKSGGLTDTQYF; cdr3_nt: TGTGCCAGCAGCAAAAAGAGCGGGGGCCTCACAGATACGCAGTATTTT
v_call: TRBV4-2; j_call: TRBJ1-1; d_call: .; clone_size: .; cdr3_aa: CASSQERRGGGTEAFF; cdr3_nt: TGTGCCAGCAGCCAAGAAAGGCGGGGCGGGGGGACTGAAGCTTTCTTT
v_call: TRBV6-5; j_call: TRBJ2-4; d_call: .; clone_size: .; cdr3_aa: CASSYTGSKNIQYF; cdr3_nt: TGTGCCAGCAGTTACACAGGGTCCAAAAACATTCAGTACTTC
v_call: TRBV5-1; j_call: TRBJ1-2; d_call: .; clone_size: .; cdr3_aa: CASPPQTNYGYTF; cdr3_nt: TGCGCCAGCCCCCCTCAGACTAACTATGGCTACACCTTC
v_call: TRBV30; j_call: TRBJ1-2; d_call: .; clone_size: .; cdr3_aa: CAWNLMGGAYGYTF; cdr3_nt: TGTGCCTGGAATTTGATGGGGGGAGCCTATGGCTACACCTTC
v_call: TRBV6-6; j_call: TRBJ1-4; d_call: .; clone_size: .; cdr3_aa: CASSYSDEKLFF; cdr3_nt: TGTGCCAGCAGTTACTCCGATGAAAAACTGTTTTTT
v_call: TRBV30; j_call: TRBJ2-1; d_call: TRBD1; clone_size: once; cdr3_aa: CAFTRDRVDPEQFF; cdr3_nt: TGTGCCTTCACCCGGGACAGGGTGGATCCTGAGCAGTTCTTC
v_call: TRBV6-2/TRBV6-3; j_call: TRBJ2-6; d_call: .; clone_size: few; cdr3_aa: CASSLTAEGANVLTF; cdr3_nt: TGTGCCAGCAGTCTGACAGCAGAAGGGGCCAACGTCCTGACTTTC
v_call: TRBV7-8; j_call: TRBJ1-3; d_call: .; clone_size: .; cdr3_aa: CASSWTDPGNTIYF; cdr3_nt: TGTGCCAGCAGTTGGACAGACCCTGGAAACACCATATATTTT
v_call: TRBV5-5; j_call: TRBJ2-2; d_call: .; clone_size: .; cdr3_aa: CASGTGELFF; cdr3_nt: TGTGCCAGTGGGACAGGGGAGCTGTTTTTT
v_call: TRBV11-2; j_call: TRBJ2-1; d_call: .; clone_size: .; cdr3_aa: CASSLISNNEQFF; cdr3_nt: TGTGCCAGCAGCTTAATTTCCAACAATGAGCAGTTCTTC
v_call: TRBV7-9; j_call: TRBJ1-2; d_call: .; clone_size: .; cdr3_aa: CASSLFELYGYTF; cdr3_nt: TGTGCCAGCAGCTTATTTGAGCTCTATGGCTACACCTTC
v_call: TRBV4-1; j_call: TRBJ2-3; d_call: .; clone_size: .; cdr3_aa: CASSQERTQYF; cdr3_nt: TGCGCCAGCAGCCAAGAGCGTACGCAGTATTTT
v_call: TRBV7-9; j_call: TRBJ1-1; d_call: .; clone_size: .; cdr3_aa: CASSPRIRESVFHKAFF; cdr3_nt: TGTGCCAGCAGCCCCAGGATCAGGGAAAGCGTTTTTCATAAAGCTTTCTTT
v_call: TRBV29-1; j_call: TRBJ1-2; d_call: .; clone_size: .; cdr3_aa: CSTRGEHGYTF; cdr3_nt: TGCAGCACACGGGGGGAGCATGGCTACACCTTC